This passage covers 4 T cell receptor beta chains from one sample sequenced in a study of a mutant IDH1 vaccine in newly diagnosed glioma. The time point here: week 5, during vaccination. The content of each vaccine dose was 300 ug of mutant IDH1 20-mer peptide, and topical imiquimod accompanied it. Their cognate antigens are unknown. The assay was immunoSEQ multiplex PCR, and TCRdb's table has in-frame clones only and misses some. This sample has just under 80,000 clones, with 91% found just once. Sequenced here: PBMCs, sampled from a glioma patient whose treatment included an IDH1 peptide vaccine. All receptors come from a woman between 50 and 59 years old with glioma.

This rearrangement joins TRBV21-1 to TRBJ1-1; the D call in the table, TRBD1, was not verified against the DNA. TRBV21-1 is designated a pseudogene. The CDR3 has 21 residues. The CDR3 here is CASSKASGTGPMGQVSTEAFF. CDR3 sequence (DNA): TGTGCCAGCAGCAAAGCTTCGGGGACAGGGCCCATGGGACAGGTGAGCACTGAAGCTTTCTTT.

The chain uses TRBV28 and TRBJ1-1; 7 bases fit TRBD1. This CDR3 contains 15 residues. The J segment lost 0 bases and the V segment lost 7 bases, leaving 8 bases of the junction unmatched. Germline CDR1 is MDHEN and CDR2 is SYDVKM. The CDR3 region is CASTSSTGMNTEAFF. CDR3 nucleotides: TGTGCCAGCACCTCCTCGACAGGGATGAACACTGAAGCTTTCTTT.

The chain joins TRBV7-3 to TRBJ2-7; TRBD2 agrees at 8 bases. V dropped 1 base and J dropped 5; count of bases not matched to a gene: 7. There are 15 residues in the CDR3. CDR1 is SGHTA and CDR2 is FQGTGA in the germline V gene. The CDR3 region has the DNA TGTGCCAGCAGCTTAATAGGGACTAGTAGGGACGAGCAGTACTTC. It is translated as CASSLIGTSRDEQYF.

This chain joins TRBV28 and TRBJ2-7; D might be TRBD1 or TRBD2, each matching 5 bases. CDR1 is MDHEN, CDR2 SYDVKM, per germline. CDR3 size: 13 residues. Trimming removed 5 bases from V and 2 bases from J, with 10 bases in between. CDR3 in amino acids: CASSEGRAYEQYF. CDR3 coding DNA: TGTGCCAGCAGTGAGGGGCGGGCCTACGAGCAGTACTTC.